These T cell receptor beta chains were read from a single sample in a study of monozygotic twins with inflammatory bowel disease. After re-calling the 5' RACE reads, TCRdb lists one entry per CDR3 protein, DNA absent. The repertoire table contains approximately 340,000 distinct CDR3 sequences. The material sequenced was blood. These receptors all stem from a human donor with ulcerative colitis or Crohn's disease, or a healthy co-twin of an affected twin (not recorded which). Each CDR3 is given with its conserved first and last residue.

J	V	CDR3
TRBJ2-3	TRBV7-2	CASSLEWLAGGRVTQYF
TRBJ1-2	TRBV5-1	CASSLLGLRGYTF
TRBJ2-7	TRBV28	CASTGTASYEQYF
TRBJ1-1	TRBV7-9	CASSLTGTWDTEAFF
TRBJ1-1	TRBV28	CASSLFGDLFF
TRBJ1-1	TRBV5-1	CASSSGQGMNTEAFF
TRBJ2-7	TRBV3-1	CASSHFGGSYEQYF
TRBJ2-2	TRBV11-2	CASTVTGGGIGGELFF
TRBJ2-1	TRBV5-1	CASRPGQGTYKEQFF
TRBJ2-3	TRBV4-1	CASSQEPAGGRVYTDTQYF
TRBJ2-1	TRBV5-1	CASSLDSGSSYNEQFF
TRBJ2-5	TRBV3-1	CASSQDSQPGTQYF
TRBJ2-1	TRBV12-3/TRBV12-4	CASSPWTGTNEQFF
TRBJ2-1	TRBV20-1	CSARTGYLNEQFF
TRBJ1-2	TRBV7-2	CASSLDKSNYGYTF
TRBJ2-1	TRBV24-1	CATRLTAYNEQFF
TRBJ2-1	TRBV10-3	CAISEQGVGQFF
TRBJ1-2	TRBV2	CASSDRGRVYGYTF
TRBJ1-2	TRBV15	CATSRDRDGSGYTF
TRBJ2-2	TRBV5-1	CASSLNPGGADGELFF
TRBJ1-1	TRBV4-1	CASSQDRGRGTEAFF
TRBJ2-1	TRBV19	CASSVTGSSYNEQFF
TRBJ2-3	TRBV5-1	CASSLREVTGRIGSDADTQYF
TRBJ2-3	TRBV6-5	CASSLVGSTDTQYF
TRBJ1-2	TRBV30	CAWSTKQGAYGYTF